This T cell receptor beta chain was identified during a study of sequential checkpoint blockade in melanoma. Assay used: immunoSEQ multiplex PCR; TCRdb lists only in-frame clones, some missing. The sample lists roughly 9,300 clones, roughly 80% occurring once. Treatment described: randomized to nivolumab then ipilimumab (arm A) or the reverse (arm B). Germline trimming cut 1 base from V and 5 bases from J; bases unmatched to any gene: 4. The germline V gene has CDR1 SEHNR and CDR2 FQNEAQ (reference sequence). The length of the CDR3 is 14 residues. In its sample, this clone was seen a few times. The chain combines TRBV7-9 with TRBJ2-5, with 7 bases identical to TRBD2. The starting material was CD8+ T cells sorted from blood (inferred from file names), obtained from a patient given nivolumab and ipilimumab in sequence. This clonotype was obtained from a human donor with melanoma. This chain's CDR3 is CASSLGGGYETQYF. The CDR3 nucleotides read TGTGCCAGCAGCTTAGGGGGGGGGTACGAGACCCAGTACTTC.